This TCR beta chain was sequenced during a study of blood T cell repertoires in COVID-19. Trimming at V came to 2 bases and at J to 12 bases, leaving 7 bases not matched to a gene. This CDR3 region has 13 residues. Per germline, CDR1 KGHSH and CDR2 LQKENI. Profiling relied on immunoSEQ multiplex PCR, and the TCRdb table lists in-frame clones only, not all of them. The sample lists around 370,000 clones; 90% were seen once. The chain links TRBV18 to TRBJ1-1; 9 nucleotides align to TRBD1. This clonotype was sampled from a man in his late teens or twenties with active or convalescent COVID-19. Sequences were obtained from peripheral blood. DNA of the CDR3: TGTGCCAGCTCACCAAGTGGGACAGGGTTGACTTTCTTT. The encoded protein is CASSPSGTGLTFF.